This TCR beta chain was sequenced in a study of OX40 agonist ivuxolimab in advanced cancers. Study-level background: The dose-escalation cohort was about 86% male, with a mean age of about 60 years, ranging about 23 to 90.

Blood sampling was done at baseline, cycle 4 day 1, and cycle 7 day 1. The table came from immunoSEQ multiplex PCR; TCRdb's copy has only in-frame clones and leaves some out. The sample yields 55,000 to 75,000 clones, approximately 87% seen once. Germline CDR1 and CDR2: KGHSH and LQKENI. Between the trimmed V and J ends, which lost 1 base and 5 bases, there was a span of 11 bases. The CDR3 is 14 residues long. The sequences come from CD4+ or CD8+ T cells sorted from blood, collected in a trial of the OX40 agonist ivuxolimab. The chain carries TRBV18 and TRBJ1-1; D is unclear. The source is an adult with an advanced solid tumor such as melanoma, head and neck, liver or kidney cancer. The CDR3 DNA reads as TGTGCCAGCTCACCACAGGGCGTTCTGACTGAAGCTTTCTTT. It encodes CASSPQGVLTEAFF.